These T cell receptor beta chains were read from a single sample in a study of OX40 agonist ivuxolimab in advanced cancers. Profiled with immunoSEQ multiplex PCR; TCRdb holds only in-frame clones, not every one. Of 75,000 to 90,000 clones listed, around 91% are singletons. Sequencing used CD4+ or CD8+ T cells sorted from blood, obtained in a trial of the OX40 agonist ivuxolimab. The receptors derive from an adult with an advanced solid tumor such as melanoma, head and neck, liver or kidney cancer. Both conserved end residues are part of each CDR3. Fields, in order: V gene, J gene, CDR3 protein.

TRBV5-4	TRBJ1-3	CASSLDGLSGNTIYF
TRBV30	TRBJ2-7	CAGGGGYEQYF
TRBV11-2	TRBJ2-3	CASSSGQGTDTQYF
TRBV27	TRBJ1-2	CASSLWQGGGYTF
TRBV5-1	TRBJ2-7	CASSFPEETSYEQYF
TRBV12-5	TRBJ2-7	CASGPRGHYEQYF
TRBV21-1	TRBJ2-5	CASSKVVAGVQETQYF
TRBV7-2	TRBJ2-5	CASSPDRGLSETQYF
TRBV5-4	TRBJ2-5	CASSLERLQETQYF
TRBV29-1	TRBJ1-1	CSVYYTEAFF
TRBV28	TRBJ2-1	CASSEVQHEQFF
TRBV30	TRBJ2-1	CASTGLAGKYNEQFF
TRBV4-1	TRBJ1-5	CASSQGTLDVNQPQHF
TRBV19	TRBJ2-5	CASSLPLGPQETQYF
TRBV13	TRBJ2-5	CASSPTHLGKETQYF
TRBV4-1	TRBJ1-2	CASRRPGEVHGYTF
TRBV5-5	TRBJ2-5	CASIRGSGETQYF
TRBV5-1	TRBJ2-7	CASSLGAGGYEQYF
TRBV7-9	TRBJ1-1	CASSLGRGNTEAFF
TRBV7-8	TRBJ1-2	CASSPERHRTILRGYTF
TRBV5-4	TRBJ2-1	CASSSTGAVNNEQLF
TRBV4-1	TRBJ2-3	CASSQDGTGVAGAGDTQYF
TRBV6-1	TRBJ2-7	CVSSETHSNEQYF
TRBV23-1	TRBJ1-1	CASSQYRVDIGAEAFF
TRBV6-5	TRBJ1-2	CASTEGELHNGYTF
TRBV5-1	TRBJ2-7	CASSFGAGYEQYF